The 18 T cell receptor beta chains below were found in one sample sequenced in a study of OX40 agonist ivuxolimab in advanced cancers. The protocol was immunoSEQ multiplex PCR, while the TCRdb copy is restricted to in-frame clones and leaves out a portion. The sample contains over 40,000 clones, roughly 80% of which appear only once. The sample was CD4+ or CD8+ T cells sorted from blood, taken in a trial of the OX40 agonist ivuxolimab. The receptors were gathered from an adult with an advanced solid tumor such as melanoma, head and neck, liver or kidney cancer.

With regard to this clone: At one end the junction does not follow the germline gene, possibly because of a read error. The chain links TRBV29-1 to TRBJ1-4; weak D call: TRBD1 (6 bases). The CDR3 sequence is 14 residues long. Germline-derived CDR1 and CDR2 are SQVTM and ANQGSEA. Written as DNA, the CDR3 is TGCAGCGTGGAAGGGGGGCCAACTAATGAAAAACTGTTTTTT. The encoded protein is CSVEGGPTNEKLFF.

V usage is TRBV19 and J usage is TRBJ2-3, with a tentative D call TRBD1 (5 bases). Per the germline V gene, CDR1 is LNHDA and CDR2 is SQIVND (reference sequence). V gave up 8 bases and J gave up 0 bases, with 9 bases separating them. The CDR3 is 13 amino acids. The CDR3 nucleotides are TGTGCCAGTCAGGGCAGGAGCACAGATACGCAGTATTTT. Its translation is CASQGRSTDTQYF.

The chain is built from TRBV30 and TRBJ1-1, with D possibly TRBD1 on 6 matching bases. Between the trimmed V and J ends, which lost 4 bases and 1 base, there was a span of 13 bases. CDR3 size: 14 residues. Germline loops: CDR1 GTSNPN, CDR2 SVGIG (reference sequence). The CDR3 loop is CAWIRTDGNTEAFF. Here the CDR3 DNA reads TGTGCCTGGATCCGGACAGACGGGAACACTGAAGCTTTCTTT. The variable domain in full, with the rest retrieved from reference TRBV30 and TRBJ1-1, is SQTIHQWPATLVQPVGSPLSLECTVEGTSNPNLYWYRQAAGRGLQLLFYSVGIGQISSEVPQNLSASRPQDRQFILSSKKLLLSDSGFYLCAWIRTDGNTEAFFGQGTRLTVV.

This chain uses TRBV2 with TRBJ2-1; TRBD2 agrees at 12 bases. The CDR3 is 14 amino acids. CDR1 is SNHLY, CDR2 FYNNEI, per germline. The V segment lost 7 bases and the J segment 14 bases; nucleotides outside the gene matches: 12. The CDR3 DNA is TGTGCCAGCAACATTAGACTAGCGGGAGCGTTGGAGTTCTTC. The encoded protein is CASNIRLAGALEFF.

The table lists this clone with a few counts. The rearrangement joins TRBV2 to TRBJ1-5, with D unresolved. The CDR3 is 11 amino acids. The ends were cut back, 5 bases at V and 5 bases at J, with 4 bases in the middle. CDR1 is SNHLY, CDR2 FYNNEI, per germline. CDR3 sequence (DNA): TGTGCCAGCAGTACTGATCAGCCCCAGCATTTT. Its protein product is CASSTDQPQHF.

The V call is TRBV19, the J call TRBJ2-1; 8 positions match TRBD2. CDR3 size: 15 residues. With V trimmed by 6 bases and J by 10 bases, 14 bases remained unmatched. Germline CDR1 is LNHDA and CDR2 is SQIVND (reference sequence). CDR3 bases: TGTGCCAGTAGCGTGGGTTCGAGCGGGAGTAGGGAGCAGTTCTTC. It yields the protein CASSVGSSGSREQFF.

The chain combines TRBV18 with TRBJ2-3, with 9 positions matching TRBD2. CDR1 is KGHSH and CDR2 is LQKENI in the germline V gene. The junction had 3 bases not matched to a gene; V was cut back by 3 bases and J by 5 bases. The CDR3 totals 14 residues. The CDR3 loop reads CASSPAGGRDTQYF. The DNA of the CDR3 is TGTGCCAGCTCACCGGCGGGAGGGAGAGATACGCAGTATTTT.

CDR3 in amino acids: CASSLWDRISDTQYF. The CDR3, as DNA: TGTGCCAGCAGTTTATGGGACAGAATTTCAGATACGCAGTATTTT. The V and J genes are TRBV27 and TRBJ2-3, with 7 positions matching TRBD1. Germline loops: CDR1 MNHEY, CDR2 SMNVEV (reference sequence). The CDR3 contains 15 residues. V was clipped by 1 base and J by 4 bases; unmatched bases: 5.

The CDR3 here is CASSLPGGKTPYEQYF. For the CDR3, the DNA is TGTGCCAGCAGCTTGCCGGGAGGGAAGACACCCTACGAGCAGTACTTC. The chain has TRBV4-2 and TRBJ2-7, with 8 bases that match TRBD2. The CDR3 has 16 residues. CDR1 and CDR2 (germline): LGHNA, YNFKEQ. V lost 5 bases and J lost 2; bases outside the gene matches: 11.

The CDR3 sequence is CASSQDQGSNEQFF. CDR3 in DNA: TGCGCCAGCAGCCAAGATCAGGGGAGCAATGAGCAGTTCTTC. J is TRBJ2-1 and V is TRBV4-3; possibly TRBD1 for D (6 bases). Germline V CDR1 and CDR2: LGHNA, YSLEER. Between the trimmed V and J ends, which lost 0 bases and 6 bases, there was a span of 9 bases. The CDR3 sequence is 14 residues long.

The chain couples TRBV30 to TRBJ2-6; D may be TRBD2 (7 bases). CDR1 and CDR2 from the germline V gene are GTSNPN and SVGIG (reference sequence). V gave up 5 bases and J gave up 1 base, with 18 bases separating them. The CDR3 length is 17 residues. CDR3 loop: CAWARGRARSGANVLTF. The CDR3 DNA reads as TGTGCCTGGGCGAGGGGGAGGGCCCGGTCTGGGGCCAACGTCCTGACTTTC.

The chain has TRBV4-3 and TRBJ2-5; the match to TRBD1 covers 7 bases. Germline-derived CDR1 and CDR2 are LGHNA and YSLEER. With V trimmed by 1 base and J by 4 bases, 3 bases remained unmatched. The CDR3 consists of 14 residues. CDR3 amino acids: CASSQGQGGETQYF. CDR3 sequence (DNA): TGCGCCAGCAGCCAAGGACAGGGTGGAGAGACCCAGTACTTC.

The chain carries TRBV6-6 and TRBJ2-5; weak D call: TRBD2 (6 bases). This CDR3 region has 15 residues. In germline, CDR1 is MNHNY, CDR2 SVGAGI (reference sequence). V lost 6 bases to trimming and J lost 1 base, with 15 bases between them. DNA of the CDR3: TGTGCCAGCAGGGCCAGCCTAGCGACCCAAGAGACCCAGTACTTC. Protein: CASRASLATQETQYF.

The CDR3 here is CASSETVGLEEFF. The CDR3 coding sequence is TGTGCCAGCAGTGAAACTGTAGGACTAGAAGAGTTCTTC. The chain links TRBV6-1 to TRBJ2-1; 7 bases line up with TRBD2. The trim removed 2 bases at V and 14 bases at J, leaving 9 bases unmatched. This CDR3 comprises 13 residues. Germline-derived CDR1 and CDR2 are MNHNS and SASEGT.

This chain joins TRBV6-5 and TRBJ2-1; the D gene is possibly TRBD2 (5 bases). CDR1 and CDR2 (germline): MNHEY, SVGAGI. The germline V and J ends were trimmed by 5 bases and 5 bases, with 16 bases remaining between them. The CDR3 sequence is 15 residues long. The CDR3 coding sequence is TGTGCCAGCAGTAACGGGATTCCGCGAAACAATGAGCAGTTCTTC. The encoded protein is CASSNGIPRNNEQFF.

The sample holds one count of this clone. This rearrangement joins TRBV4-1 to TRBJ2-5; the match to TRBD2 covers 12 bases. There are 17 residues in the CDR3. V was pared by 1 base and J by 2 bases, with 5 bases of the junction left unmatched. In germline, CDR1 is MGHRA, CDR2 YSYEKL. CDR3 in DNA: TGCGCCAGCAGCCAAGTAACTAGCGGGAGGCATCAAGAGACCCAGTACTTC. Its protein product is CASSQVTSGRHQETQYF.

The chain couples TRBV6-5 to TRBJ1-5; possibly TRBD1 for D (6 bases). This CDR3 has 14 residues. CDR1 MNHEY and CDR2 SVGAGI come from the germline V gene. V lost 6 bases to trimming and J lost 7 bases, with 16 bases between them. Here the CDR3 DNA reads TGTGCCAGCAGCCAGACAGGCCCCCCCCAGCCCCAGCATTTT. Its protein product is CASSQTGPPQPQHF.

The rearrangement links TRBV6-6 to TRBJ2-7; D perhaps matches TRBD2 (6 bases). Trimming stripped 2 bases from V and 2 bases from J, with 10 bases between. The CDR3 extends over 14 amino acids. The germline V gene encodes CDR1 MNHNY and CDR2 SVGAGI (reference sequence). CDR3 sequence (DNA): TGTGCCAGCAGTTACGGCTCGGGGGCCTACGAGCAGTACTTC. It is translated as CASSYGSGAYEQYF.